One sample yielded the 9 T cell receptor beta chains listed below, sequenced in a study of T cells after yellow fever vaccination. MiXCR was run by TCRdb on the 5' RACE reads, yielding one entry per CDR3 protein. Found here are hundreds of thousands of distinct CDR3 sequences, around an eighth of them singletons; the top ten hold approximately 15%. The material was PBMCs, obtained on the day of the yellow fever booster vaccination. The receptors were gathered from a man under 40 who received the YFV17D yellow fever vaccine.

CDR3 region: CASSPGGLAGVEQYF. CDR3 nucleotides: TGTGCCAGCAGCCCTGGGGGACTAGCGGGAGTAGAGCAGTACTTC. This chain links TRBV12-3 or TRBV12-4 with TRBJ2-7, with TRBD2 matching over 14 bases. The CDR3 loop spans 15 amino acids. V was clipped by 6 bases and J by 7 bases; unmatched bases: 8.

This sequence joins TRBV7-2 and TRBJ1-1; TRBD1 aligns across 12 bases. The length of the CDR3 is 16 residues. Trimming cost V 3 bases and J 10 bases; bases outside gene matches: 12. The germline gives CDR1 SGHTA, CDR2 FQGNSA. The CDR3 sequence is CASSLNTGTGGGVAFF. Written as DNA, the CDR3 is TGTGCCAGCAGCTTGAATACCGGGACAGGGGGCGGGGTAGCTTTCTTT.

V usage is TRBV7-9 and J usage is TRBJ1-6; a possible D gene is TRBD1 (6 bases). CDR3 length: 14 residues. Germline V gene data show CDR1 as SEHNR and CDR2 as FQNEAQ (reference sequence). Trimming cost V 1 base and J 10 bases, with 11 bases left between them. This CDR3 reads CASSLGDIESPLHF. CDR3 nucleotide sequence: TGTGCCAGCAGCTTAGGGGACATCGAGTCACCCCTCCACTTT. Looking up the rest from reference TRBV7-9 and TRBJ1-6 gives the full variable domain: DTGVSQNPRHKITKRGQNVTFRCDPISEHNRLYWYRQTLGQGPEFLTYFQNEAQLEKSRLLSDRFSAERPKGSFSTLEIQRTEQGDSAMYLCASSLGDIESPLHFGNGTRLTVT.

The chain joins TRBV6-5 to TRBJ1-1, with 7 bases that match TRBD1. CDR3 length: 16 residues. The junction had 7 bases not matched to a gene; V was cut back by 3 bases and J by 0 bases. Germline-derived CDR1 and CDR2 are MNHEY and SVGAGI. CDR3 sequence: CASSYEGAGVNTEAFF. DNA for the CDR3: TGTGCCAGCAGTTATGAGGGGGCCGGGGTGAACACTGAAGCTTTCTTT.

This clonotype turned up a few times. This chain uses TRBV20-1 with TRBJ2-6; D gene ambiguous. The CDR3 runs 14 residues. From germline, CDR1 is DFQATT and CDR2 SNEGSKA (reference sequence). The V gene lost 4 bases and the J gene lost 1 base, with 8 bases spanning the gap. The CDR3 DNA is TGCAGTGCTACCCCCGGGTCTGGGGCCAACGTCCTGACTTTC. It encodes CSATPGSGANVLTF.

This clonotype appeared a few times. The chain employs TRBV18 and TRBJ1-6; D ambiguous. The germline CDR1 and CDR2 sequences are KGHSH and LQKENI. The length of the CDR3 is 15 residues. Trimming left V 3 bases short and J 7 bases short, with 13 bases between. This CDR3 reads CASSPKGSSNSPLHF. The CDR3 DNA reads TGTGCCAGCTCACCCAAGGGATCGAGCAATTCACCCCTCCACTTT.

This clonotype appeared many times. This chain uses TRBV10-3 with TRBJ1-4; no definite D call. The CDR3 totals 14 residues. V was shortened by 8 bases and J by 0 bases, with 10 bases between the two germline ends. Germline-derived CDR1 and CDR2 are ENHRY and SYGVKD. The CDR3 loop is CAIGRRPTNEKLFF. The CDR3 coding sequence is TGTGCCATCGGCCGCCGACCAACTAATGAAAAACTGTTTTTT.

This sequence joins TRBV9 and TRBJ2-6, with D possibly matching TRBD1 (6 bases). Germline CDR1 reads SGDLS; CDR2 reads YYNGEE. This CDR3 is 19 amino acids long. The V end was cut by 6 bases, the J end by 0 bases, with 22 bases between. CDR3 in DNA: TGTGCCAGCAACCGAGGACTGGGGACATCCTCCTCTGGGGCCAACGTCCTGACTTTC. It specifies CASNRGLGTSSSGANVLTF.

The table lists this clonotype with many counts. V and J are TRBV27 and TRBJ2-2; the D gene could be TRBD1 or TRBD2 (5 bases each). V lost 4 bases and J lost 1, with 13 bases in between. CDR1 MNHEY and CDR2 SMNVEV come from the germline V gene (reference sequence). The CDR3 spans 16 residues. This CDR3 is CASSSPGTGNTGELFF. The DNA of the CDR3 is TGTGCCAGCAGTTCACCCGGGACGGGGAACACCGGGGAGCTGTTTTTT.